These 26 T cell receptor beta chains were sequenced from one sample in a study of long-term antiretroviral therapy in people with HIV. Survey-level immunoSEQ v3.0 assays were run. Generated by immunoSEQ multiplex PCR, the TCRdb table keeps only in-frame clones and is missing some. The sample lists 9,500 to 15,000 clones, 79% occurring once. Sequenced here: unsorted PBMCs, sampled 0.8 years before starting antiretroviral therapy. Receptor source: a woman in her thirties or forties with HIV.

V gene TRBV7-9 combines with J gene TRBJ2-5, with D perhaps given as TRBD1 or TRBD2 (6 bases each). Germline V CDR1 and CDR2: SEHNR, FQNEAQ (reference sequence). The CDR3 runs to 16 residues. Trimming removed 0 bases from V and 4 bases from J, with 15 bases in between. CDR3 bases: TGTGCCAGCAGCTTAGCTGGGGGCGGAGCGGGAGAGACCCAGTACTTC. It codes for CASSLAGGGAGETQYF. Full variable domain (outside the CDR3, taken from reference TRBV7-9 and TRBJ2-5): DTGVSQNPRHKITKRGQNVTFRCDPISEHNRLYWYRQTLGQGPEFLTYFQNEAQLEKSRLLSDRFSAERPKGSFSTLEIQRTEQGDSAMYLCASSLAGGGAGETQYFGPGTRLLVL.

The chain carries TRBV14 and TRBJ2-7; D remains ambiguous. Germline values: CDR1 SGHDN, CDR2 FVKESK. Between the trimmed V and J ends, which lost 4 bases and 1 base, there was a span of 5 bases. This CDR3 has 12 residues. CDR3: CASSLRSYEQYF. The DNA of the CDR3 is TGTGCCAGCAGCCTACGGTCCTACGAGCAGTACTTC.

This clone appeared a few times. Here the CDR3 reads CASSLGARSANTGELFF. The CDR3 DNA follows: TGTGCCAGCAGCTTAGGGGCTAGATCGGCGAACACCGGGGAGCTGTTTTTT. The chain has TRBV7-9 and TRBJ2-2; no firm D call. CDR3 length equals 17 residues. Germline CDR1 SEHNR, CDR2 FQNEAQ (reference sequence). Trimming pared 1 base from V and 0 bases from J, leaving 12 bases between. Full variable domain (rest looked up from reference TRBV7-9 and TRBJ2-2): DTGVSQNPRHKITKRGQNVTFRCDPISEHNRLYWYRQTLGQGPEFLTYFQNEAQLEKSRLLSDRFSAERPKGSFSTLEIQRTEQGDSAMYLCASSLGARSANTGELFFGEGSRLTVL.

The J gene is TRBJ1-2, the V gene TRBV5-6, with D perhaps TRBD1 (5 bases). Germline V CDR1 and CDR2: SGHDT, YYEEEE. Trimming shortened V by 4 bases and J by 4 bases, and 17 bases separated the two germline ends. The CDR3 runs to 15 residues. The CDR3 nucleotides are TGTGCCAGCAGCATCCGGGACGGTCCTTTCTATGGCTACACCTTC. Translated: CASSIRDGPFYGYTF. The whole variable domain, remainder taken from reference TRBV5-6 and TRBJ1-2, is DAGVTQSPTHLIKTRGQQVTLRCSPKSGHDTVSWYQQALGQGPQFIFQYYEEEERQRGNFPDRFSGHQFPNYSSELNVNALLLGDSALYLCASSIRDGPFYGYTFGSGTRLTVV.

This chain links TRBV7-6 with TRBJ2-1; 15 nucleotides line up with TRBD2. V was clipped by 5 bases and J by 5 bases; unmatched bases: 13. The germline CDR1 and CDR2 sequences are SGHVS and FNYEAQ. CDR3 length equals 19 residues. The CDR3: CASSPQPGLAGGMHNEQFF. CDR3 DNA: TGTGCCAGCAGCCCCCAGCCGGGACTAGCGGGAGGAATGCACAATGAGCAGTTCTTC.

V and J are TRBV5-4 and TRBJ2-1; maybe TRBD2 (6 bases). Germline CDR1 and CDR2: SGHNT and YYREEE (reference sequence). This CDR3 has 14 residues. With 3 bases removed from V and 6 bases from J, the gap between germline ends came to 13 bases. For the CDR3, the DNA is TGTGCCAGCAGCTCGCGTTCCGGGGGCAATGAGCAGTTCTTC. It codes for CASSSRSGGNEQFF.

CDR3 region: CASSLGYRDSYEQYF. The DNA of the CDR3 is TGCGCCAGCAGCTTGGGTTATAGGGATTCCTACGAGCAGTACTTC. This chain joins TRBV5-1 and TRBJ2-7; unclear D gene. Per the germline V gene, CDR1 is SGHRS and CDR2 is YFSETQ. The CDR3 extends over 15 amino acids. The V and J ends lost 0 bases and 1 base respectively, with 11 bases between them.

This chain uses TRBV7-9 with TRBJ1-2, with D unresolved. Germline CDR1 SEHNR, CDR2 FQNEAQ (reference sequence). The V end was cut by 3 bases, the J end by 6 bases, with 11 bases between. The CDR3 totals 13 residues. The CDR3 DNA reads TGTGCCAGCAGCTTCCATGACGGGAATGGCTACACCTTC. Encoded protein: CASSFHDGNGYTF.

The chain is built from TRBV7-8 and TRBJ2-3, with 7 bases aligning to TRBD2. Germline V gene data show CDR1 as SGHVS and CDR2 as FQNEAQ. The J segment lost 4 bases and the V segment lost 8 bases, leaving 15 bases of the junction unmatched. This CDR3 contains 16 residues. The DNA for the CDR3 is TGTGCCAGCTCCTCACTAGGGAGGGTATTGGCAGATACGCAGTATTTT. It is translated as CASSSLGRVLADTQYF.

This chain joins TRBV27 and TRBJ2-7; D uncertain. Trimming removed 4 bases at V and 0 bases at J, with 4 bases between. The CDR3 spans 12 residues. Germline-derived CDR1 and CDR2 are MNHEY and SMNVEV (reference sequence). In DNA form, the CDR3 reads TGTGCCAGCAGTTCCGTCTCCTACGAGCAGTACTTC. As protein: CASSSVSYEQYF.

This sequence joins TRBV27 and TRBJ2-6, with D perhaps matching TRBD1 (6 bases). Trimming took 5 bases from V and 2 from J, leaving 19 bases between them. The CDR3 runs 18 residues. CDR1 is MNHEY, CDR2 SMNVEV, per germline (reference sequence). The CDR3 DNA follows: TGTGCCAGCAGTCCCCTGAGGGGGATAGGCGCTGGGGCCAACGTCCTGACTTTC. It is translated as CASSPLRGIGAGANVLTF.

The CDR3 sequence is CASSSMTSKLSYEQYF. In nucleotides, the CDR3 is TGCGCCAGCAGCTCGATGACTAGCAAACTCTCCTACGAGCAGTACTTC. This sequence joins TRBV5-1 and TRBJ2-7; 7 nucleotides line up with TRBD2. With 3 bases clipped from V and 0 bases from J, the junction kept 9 bases outside the gene matches. This CDR3 has 16 residues. Germline V gene sequence: CDR1 SGHRS, CDR2 YFSETQ.

This chain joins TRBV11-2 and TRBJ2-3; D is unclear. V lost 1 base to trimming and J lost 1 base, with 12 bases between them. The CDR3 runs 16 residues. Germline V gene lookup returns CDR1 SGHAT and CDR2 FQNNGV. The CDR3 sequence is CASSLGQAVGTDTQYF. In DNA form, the CDR3 reads TGTGCCAGCAGCTTAGGTCAGGCGGTGGGCACAGATACGCAGTATTTT.

The CDR3 nucleotides are TGTGCCAGCAGCCTTCGAGGGCGGGACATACTGAGAGAAAAACTGTTTTTT. This codes for CASSLRGRDILREKLFF. V and J are TRBV7-6 and TRBJ1-4; D is perhaps TRBD1 (6 bases). Germline-derived CDR1 and CDR2 are SGHVS and FNYEAQ. The length of the CDR3 is 17 residues. The V gene lost 5 bases and the J gene lost 8 bases, with 24 bases spanning the gap.

In the case of this clone: At one boundary the junction diverges from the germline segment, which might be a read error. The CDR3 spells CASSLRGTKAFF. CDR3 nucleotides: TGTGCCAGCAGCTTAAGGGGCACTAAAGCTTTCTTT. V usage is TRBV7-8 and J usage is TRBJ1-1, with TRBD1 as a possible D gene (5 bases). The V gene's germline CDR1 is SGHVS and CDR2 FQNEAQ. The CDR3 has 12 amino acids.

The chain has TRBV28 and TRBJ2-5, with TRBD1 identical over 7 bases. From germline, CDR1 is MDHEN and CDR2 SYDVKM. V lost 0 bases and J lost 0; bases outside the gene matches: 10. This CDR3 is built from 18 residues. CDR3 in DNA: TGTGCCAGCAGTTTATGGTCGAGAGTAACAGGGGACCAAGAGACCCAGTACTTC. Its translation: CASSLWSRVTGDQETQYF.

The rearrangement joins TRBV19 to TRBJ2-5, with D unresolved. In germline, CDR1 is LNHDA, CDR2 SQIVND (reference sequence). The germline V and J ends were trimmed by 8 bases and 7 bases, with 11 bases remaining between them. This CDR3 comprises 11 residues. The CDR3 region has the DNA TGTGCCAGTGATGACGACCGGACCCAGTACTTC. Protein sequence: CASDDDRTQYF.

The gene calls are TRBV5-1 and TRBJ1-5, with 8 bases aligning to TRBD1. CDR1 SGHRS and CDR2 YFSETQ come from the germline V gene. The CDR3 spans 15 residues. The trim removed 4 bases at V and 4 bases at J, leaving 7 bases unmatched. For the CDR3, the DNA is TGCGCCAGCAGCCCCGGGACAGGAGGAAATCAGCCCCAGCATTTT. Protein sequence: CASSPGTGGNQPQHF.

The genes are TRBV27 and TRBJ1-1; 8 nucleotides line up with TRBD1. From germline, CDR1 is MNHEY and CDR2 SMNVEV (reference sequence). V trimming: 5 bases; J trimming: 9 bases; junction bases outside the gene matches: 14. This CDR3 contains 15 residues. The CDR3 loop is CASSPQGVVTRKAFF. DNA of the CDR3: TGTGCCAGCAGTCCACAGGGGGTGGTAACAAGAAAAGCTTTCTTT.

The chain combines TRBV5-8 with TRBJ2-5; D perhaps matches TRBD1 (5 bases). V gave up 5 bases and J gave up 1 base, with 12 bases separating them. The CDR3 runs 14 residues. In germline, CDR1 is SGHTS, CDR2 YDEGEE. CDR3 DNA: TGTGCCAGCAGGCCCCAGGGCCCCCAAGAGACCCAGTACTTC. Protein product: CASRPQGPQETQYF.

This chain connects TRBV4-1 to TRBJ1-5, with D perhaps matching TRBD1 (6 bases). This CDR3 contains 14 residues. Germline V gives CDR1 MGHRA, CDR2 YSYEKL. V was trimmed by 4 bases and J by 3 bases, leaving 10 bases between them. CDR3 DNA sequence: TGCGCCAGCAGCCTCGGACAGAACAATCAGCCCCAGCATTTT. It encodes CASSLGQNNQPQHF.

V gene TRBV10-2 combines with J gene TRBJ1-4; 8 nucleotides align to TRBD1. This CDR3 contains 16 residues. V lost 5 bases, J lost 2 bases, and 7 bases stayed unmatched. The germline gives CDR1 WSHSY, CDR2 SAAADI. CDR3 coding DNA: TGCGCCAGCAGTTCGAGGACAGGGTGGACTAATGAAAAACTGTTTTTT. This gives the protein CASSSRTGWTNEKLFF.

The V gene is TRBV7-6, the J gene TRBJ2-1; D is tentatively TRBD1 or TRBD2 (5 bases each). Germline loops: CDR1 SGHVS, CDR2 FNYEAQ. The CDR3 extends over 16 amino acids. Trimming pared 1 base from V and 7 bases from J, leaving 17 bases between. CDR3 DNA: TGTGCCAGCAGCTTAGTCGCGCGGGTAGGGGTTAATGAGCAGTTCTTC. Its translation is CASSLVARVGVNEQFF.

J is TRBJ1-5 and V is TRBV11-2, with D uncertain. Trimming took 5 bases from V and 4 from J, leaving 3 bases between them. The CDR3 runs 11 residues. Germline-derived CDR1 and CDR2 are SGHAT and FQNNGV. The CDR3 region is CASSRNQPQHF. The DNA of the CDR3 is TGTGCCAGCAGCCGGAATCAGCCCCAGCATTTT.

J is TRBJ1-5 and V is TRBV19; perhaps TRBD1 as D (5 bases). Germline values: CDR1 LNHDA, CDR2 SQIVND (reference sequence). Deletions cut 4 bases from V and 5 bases from J, with 9 bases between. There are 13 residues in the CDR3. CDR3: CASSTTADQPQHF. For the CDR3, the DNA is TGTGCCAGTAGTACGACAGCAGATCAGCCCCAGCATTTT. The full variable domain, with the rest looked up from reference TRBV19 and TRBJ1-5, is DGGITQSPKYLFRKEGQNVTLSCEQNLNHDAMYWYRQDPGQGLRLIYYSQIVNDFQKGDIAEGYSVSREKKESFPLTVTSAQKNPTAFYLCASSTTADQPQHFGDGTRLSIL.

V usage is TRBV6-5 and J usage is TRBJ1-1; D is perhaps TRBD1 (5 bases). Germline values: CDR1 MNHEY, CDR2 SVGAGI. The CDR3 spans 15 residues. V shed 0 bases and J shed 0 bases, with 8 bases lying between them. CDR3 nucleotide sequence: TGTGCCAGCAGTTACTCCGGGACGATGAACACTGAAGCTTTCTTT. Encoded protein: CASSYSGTMNTEAFF.